The clone carrying this T cell receptor beta chain was seen at least ten times. Its antigen is as yet unknown. TCRdb redid the calling of the 5' RACE reads with MiXCR, one entry per CDR3 protein. Of fewer than 400,000 distinct CDR3 sequences in the sample, about a fifth are singletons; the top ten hold about a sixth. This sample was included in a study of CD8 T cells in ankylosing spondylitis. The study's findings and limits: There was a TCR beta motif, made of several highly homologous variants, that appeared characteristic of ankylosing spondylitis blood.

This CDR3 has 13 residues. The germline gives CDR1 SGHRS, CDR2 YFSETQ. V was clipped by 5 bases and J by 4 bases, with 12 bases between them. This clonotype was obtained from a male donor with ankylosing spondylitis. Material: blood, either unsorted or a sorted T cell fraction (not recorded which). The chain is built from TRBV5-1 and TRBJ1-1, with a tentative D call TRBD1 (6 bases). CDR3 loop: CASRLRGGTEAFF. Here the CDR3 DNA reads TGCGCCAGCAGACTCAGGGGTGGCACTGAAGCTTTCTTT.